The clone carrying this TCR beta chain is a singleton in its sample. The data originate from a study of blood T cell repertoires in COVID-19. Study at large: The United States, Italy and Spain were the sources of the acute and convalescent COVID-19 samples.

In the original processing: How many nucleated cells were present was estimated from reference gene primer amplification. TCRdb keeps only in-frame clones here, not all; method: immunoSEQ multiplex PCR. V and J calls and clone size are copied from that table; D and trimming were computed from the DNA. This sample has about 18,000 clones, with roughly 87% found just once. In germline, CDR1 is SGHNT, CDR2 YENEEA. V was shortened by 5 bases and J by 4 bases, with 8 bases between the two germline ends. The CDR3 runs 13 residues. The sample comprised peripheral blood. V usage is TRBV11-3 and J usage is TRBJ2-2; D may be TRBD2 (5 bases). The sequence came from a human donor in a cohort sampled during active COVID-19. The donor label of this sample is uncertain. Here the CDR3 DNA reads TGTGCCAGCAGCCCCGGGGTCACCGGGGAGCTGTTTTTT. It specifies CASSPGVTGELFF.